The subject of this entry is one TCR beta chain. Its antigen remains undetermined. No much larger clone exists at a distance of one base, and base qualities are not known. TCR CDR3 regions were amplified from genomic DNA by multiplex PCR using the deep immunoSEQ assay. For each cell subset, the extracted genomic DNA was distributed evenly across all wells of several immunoSEQ 96-well plates, and each plate served as one replicate. For sorted subsets, each replicate PCR was loaded with 200 ng genomic DNA, equivalent to about 33,000 T cell genomes. Purified libraries were measured with a Qubit 3.0 fluorometer, size-checked on a Bioanalyzer 2100, and measured again with the KAPA Library Quantification kit. A separate single-read 150-cycle Illumina NextSeq 550 flow cell was used to sequence each immunoSEQ 96-well plate. The paper's data handling went like this. Because only junctional sequences without quality scores were contained in the immunoSEQ output, filtering matching that applied to full-length reads could not be performed. To assign V/J genes and CDR3, sequences were annotated against IMGT germline references using PyIR, a Python wrapper for IgBLAST v1.9. Any read was removed if the V/J assignment was weak (E-value above 1e-6), the CDR3 was missing, or the read contained stop codons, out-of-frame junctions, or ambiguous translated residues. V3J clonotypes were defined as sequences sharing the same inferred V gene, J gene, and CDR3 amino acid sequence. The percentage overlap between two repertoires was calculated by dividing the number of shared unique clonotypes by the size of the smaller repertoire. Richness of each repertoire was evaluated using RTK rarefaction, the Chao1 estimator, and Recon v2.1 estimates of unobserved clonotypes. Generation probabilities for all TCRbeta clonotypes obtained by the gDNA method from a handful of donors were computed using OLGA. Not all clones reach the TCRdb copy of this immuneACCESS table, which keeps in-frame sequences only. Checked studies attribute under half of the gap to unresolved V genes and leave the rest unexplained. V and J calls plus clone size are reproduced from that table; the DNA served to infer D and trimming. The sample table records around 95,000 clones; less than 80% of these occur just once. The ten largest clonotypes hold 35% to 55% of the sample.

The donors were healthy, HIV-negative adults who had no recently reported acute infections or vaccinations. Every donor was a Caucasian adult living in Nashville, Tennessee, USA. CD8 memory samples were composed of magnetically selected CD45RO+ cells combined with CCR7-negative CD45RA+ effector memory (TemRA) cells. Blood was obtained by leukapheresis, after which PBMCs were separated by Ficoll-Histopaque density gradient centrifugation and cryopreserved in liquid nitrogen vapor phase. Purity and quantity of every magnetically sorted T cell population were checked by analytical flow cytometry. From each sorted fraction, genomic DNA was isolated and quantified by UV absorbance on a Nanodrop 2000c. Via the germline V gene, CDR1 is SGHNT and CDR2 YENEEA. There are 14 amino acids in the CDR3, from cysteine to phenylalanine inclusive. Only the CDR3 part of the read is kept: 42 bases, read in frame from the first base. V is pared back by 3 bases and J by 2 bases, with 8 bases lying between the germline termini.

This record comes from a study of shared clonotypes between healthy human individuals (dated by TCRdb to 2020 to 2022). At the level of the whole study: The cohort included three men and two women between 18 and 49 years of age. For each donor, three plates each were used for CD4 naive and CD4 memory, two plates were used for CD8 naive, and one plate was used for CD8 memory. To increase sequencing depth and limit assay-specific biases, different laboratories used diverse techniques to prepare libraries and sequence TCR repertoires. Each donor's leukapheresis produced roughly between roughly 0.94 and 9.5 billion PBMCs. To estimate repertoire size and how much clonotype sharing occurs between individuals, the study deeply sequenced the blood TCR repertoires of about 5 healthy adults.

Results the study describes overall, beyond this receptor: Pairwise subsampling led to the expectation that sequencing depth would affect the degree of clonotype sharing among donors. Rarefaction of sorted-subset datasets indicated incomplete sequencing despite the large sequencing depth. About 5% of naive CD4, around 3.5% of naive CD8, about 2.4% of memory CD4, and more than 0.35% of memory CD8 clonotypes were shared across a few donors. Clonotypes shared by all four sorted-subset donors showed higher generation probabilities than non-shared clonotypes. Because the study included a small number of donors, the genetic and exposure-history diversity represented was limited. Sampling was restricted to blood, and TCR repertoires in tissues likely differ from the TCR repertoires found in blood. Larger estimated clonotype richness was generally found for naive subsets than for memory subsets.

The receptor was isolated from a man younger than 45 in good health. The material sequenced was memory CD8+ T cells sorted from blood. The cell subset or site label, read with the paper, signifies: CD45RO+ cells pooled with CCR7-negative TemRA cells. This receptor chain uses TRBV11-3 and TRBJ2-1, and possibly TRBD2, on 5 matching bases. At the DNA level, the sequence is TGTGCCAGCAGCTTCGTGAGGGCCTACAATGAGCAGTTCTTC. It specifies CASSFVRAYNEQFF.